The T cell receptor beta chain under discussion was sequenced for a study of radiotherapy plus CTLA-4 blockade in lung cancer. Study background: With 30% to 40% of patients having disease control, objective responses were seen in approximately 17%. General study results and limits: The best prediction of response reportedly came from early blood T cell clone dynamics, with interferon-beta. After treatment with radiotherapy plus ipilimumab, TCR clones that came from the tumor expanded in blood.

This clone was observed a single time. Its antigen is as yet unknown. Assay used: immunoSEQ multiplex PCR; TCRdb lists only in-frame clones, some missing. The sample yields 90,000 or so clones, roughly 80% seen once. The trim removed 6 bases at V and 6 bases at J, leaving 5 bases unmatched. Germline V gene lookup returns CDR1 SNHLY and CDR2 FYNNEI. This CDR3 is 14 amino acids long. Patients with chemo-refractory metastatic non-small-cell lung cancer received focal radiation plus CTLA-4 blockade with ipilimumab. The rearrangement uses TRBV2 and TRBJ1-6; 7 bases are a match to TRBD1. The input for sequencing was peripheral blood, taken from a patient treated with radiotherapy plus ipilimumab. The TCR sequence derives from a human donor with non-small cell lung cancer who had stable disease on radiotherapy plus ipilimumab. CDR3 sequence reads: CASRTGTVNSPLHF. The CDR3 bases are TGTGCCAGCAGAACCGGGACAGTTAATTCACCCCTCCACTTT.